These T cell receptor beta chains were read from a single sample in a study of blood T cells in healthy people across ages. TCRdb itself ran the 5' RACE reads through MiXCR, one entry per CDR3 protein. This table has 800,000 to 950,000 distinct CDR3 sequences, 35% to 40% appearing once. Sequences were obtained from blood. These receptors all come from a man aged 18 to 29 in good health. Both conserved end residues are trimmed from each CDR3. Each record gives: J gene, V gene, CDR3 protein.

j_call: TRBJ2-4; v_call: TRBV18; cdr3_aa: AGSLGTGDKNIQY
j_call: TRBJ2-1; v_call: TRBV4-3; cdr3_aa: ASSQLDSQVIEQF
j_call: TRBJ2-3; v_call: TRBV7-2; cdr3_aa: ASSLASLQTGRY
j_call: TRBJ1-1; v_call: TRBV29-1; cdr3_aa: SVEDHPNTEAF
j_call: TRBJ2-3; v_call: TRBV29-1; cdr3_aa: SVEDRLAGSTDTQY
j_call: TRBJ2-3; v_call: TRBV11-2; cdr3_aa: ASSLDRGGRDTQY
j_call: TRBJ2-3; v_call: TRBV4-1; cdr3_aa: ASSQDSVGQGTDTQY
j_call: TRBJ2-2; v_call: TRBV29-1; cdr3_aa: SAGILGRGTGELF
j_call: TRBJ1-4; v_call: TRBV5-1; cdr3_aa: ASSLQGDTKFTTNEKLF
j_call: TRBJ2-1; v_call: TRBV12-3/TRBV12-4; cdr3_aa: ASRSGTSGYEQF
j_call: TRBJ1-2; v_call: TRBV7-8; cdr3_aa: ASRQGAHGYT
j_call: TRBJ2-5; v_call: TRBV27; cdr3_aa: ASSFRDKEETQY
j_call: TRBJ1-4; v_call: TRBV12-3/TRBV12-4; cdr3_aa: ASSLELESPTNEKLF
j_call: TRBJ2-5; v_call: TRBV7-2; cdr3_aa: ASSLSRHTETQY
j_call: TRBJ1-2; v_call: TRBV25-1; cdr3_aa: ASSYQGHGYT
j_call: TRBJ1-1; v_call: TRBV20-1; cdr3_aa: SAYRTGGYTEAF
j_call: TRBJ2-1; v_call: TRBV4-3; cdr3_aa: ASSQALAGGVNEQF
j_call: TRBJ2-1; v_call: TRBV7-2; cdr3_aa: ASSSTGDNEQF
j_call: NA; v_call: TRBV29-1; cdr3_aa: SVGILAGGLETQY
j_call: NA; v_call: TRBV5-6; cdr3_aa: ASSSGTSGGDYNEQY
j_call: TRBJ2-1; v_call: TRBV20-1; cdr3_aa: STSAILAGGRDEQF
j_call: TRBJ2-3; v_call: TRBV12-3/TRBV12-4; cdr3_aa: ASNLAGGLSDTQY
j_call: TRBJ2-7; v_call: TRBV18; cdr3_aa: ASSPKQGAHEQY
j_call: TRBJ1-6; v_call: TRBV20-1; cdr3_aa: SASLGEGDRPLH
j_call: TRBJ1-2; v_call: TRBV6-2/TRBV6-3; cdr3_aa: ASSYLEEHGYT
j_call: TRBJ2-2; v_call: TRBV10-3; cdr3_aa: AISESGNQNTGELF
j_call: TRBJ2-5; v_call: TRBV2; cdr3_aa: ASQRSGMRETQY
j_call: NA; v_call: TRBV12-3/TRBV12-4; cdr3_aa: ASSIRASGYNEQY
j_call: TRBJ2-1; v_call: TRBV3-1; cdr3_aa: ASSQVPAGVYNEQF
j_call: NA; v_call: TRBV4-3; cdr3_aa: ASSRSLGGTYNEQY
j_call: TRBJ1-1; v_call: TRBV7-9; cdr3_aa: ASSFQGYRSEAF
j_call: TRBJ1-2; v_call: TRBV18; cdr3_aa: ASSPGTAQSYT
j_call: TRBJ2-1; v_call: TRBV29-1; cdr3_aa: SVGTGIGYNEQF
j_call: TRBJ2-1; v_call: TRBV7-8; cdr3_aa: ASSPERAFDNEQF
j_call: TRBJ2-5; v_call: TRBV10-3; cdr3_aa: AISGRVGETQY
j_call: TRBJ2-6; v_call: TRBV6-5; cdr3_aa: ASSSLQVSGANVLT
j_call: TRBJ2-7; v_call: TRBV20-1; cdr3_aa: SAKKRAGTSHEQY
j_call: TRBJ2-3; v_call: TRBV6-4; cdr3_aa: ASSDSGGSTDTQY
j_call: TRBJ1-2; v_call: TRBV12-3/TRBV12-4; cdr3_aa: ASSPTGSGGYT
j_call: TRBJ1-1; v_call: TRBV6-2/TRBV6-3; cdr3_aa: ASKLEGGDTEAF
j_call: TRBJ1-2; v_call: TRBV7-9; cdr3_aa: ASSLDRYGDYGYT
j_call: TRBJ2-5; v_call: TRBV24-1; cdr3_aa: ATSEPGTGEETQY
j_call: TRBJ1-2; v_call: TRBV25-1; cdr3_aa: ASSDPGNYGYT
j_call: TRBJ2-7; v_call: TRBV4-1; cdr3_aa: ASSQVPDSYEQY
j_call: TRBJ2-3; v_call: TRBV20-1; cdr3_aa: SASSDGGRLDTQY
j_call: TRBJ1-5; v_call: TRBV7-2; cdr3_aa: ASSPAQGGSQH
j_call: TRBJ1-4; v_call: TRBV30; cdr3_aa: AWGDGEKLF
j_call: TRBJ2-2; v_call: TRBV7-9; cdr3_aa: ASSFGWGSNTGELF
j_call: TRBJ2-7; v_call: TRBV10-2; cdr3_aa: ASTPGTYEQY
j_call: TRBJ2-1; v_call: TRBV20-1; cdr3_aa: SAQLAGAFYNEQF
j_call: TRBJ1-4; v_call: TRBV20-1; cdr3_aa: SALRTPRINEKLF
j_call: TRBJ2-1; v_call: TRBV20-1; cdr3_aa: SARDVGGSSYNEQF
j_call: TRBJ2-3; v_call: TRBV7-9; cdr3_aa: ASTFDSDTQY
j_call: TRBJ1-4; v_call: TRBV7-2; cdr3_aa: ASSPRPGAHEKLF